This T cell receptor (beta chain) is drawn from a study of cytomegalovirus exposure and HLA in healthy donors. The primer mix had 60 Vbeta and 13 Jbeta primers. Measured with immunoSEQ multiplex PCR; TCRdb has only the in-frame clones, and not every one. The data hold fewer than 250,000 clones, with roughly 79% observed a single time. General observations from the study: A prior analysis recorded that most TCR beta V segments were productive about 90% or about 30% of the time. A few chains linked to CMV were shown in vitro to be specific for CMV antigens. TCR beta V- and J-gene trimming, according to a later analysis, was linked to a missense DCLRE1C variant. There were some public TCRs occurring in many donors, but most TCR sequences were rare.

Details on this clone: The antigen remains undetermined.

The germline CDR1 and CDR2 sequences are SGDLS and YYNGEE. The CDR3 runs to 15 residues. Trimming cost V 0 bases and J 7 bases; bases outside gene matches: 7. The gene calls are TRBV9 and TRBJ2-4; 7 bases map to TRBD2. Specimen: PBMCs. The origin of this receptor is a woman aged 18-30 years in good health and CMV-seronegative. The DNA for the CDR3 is TGTGCCAGCAGCGTAGACTCGACTAGCCAGAACATTCAGTACTTC. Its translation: CASSVDSTSQNIQYF.